What follows are 21 T cell receptor beta chains derived from one specimen sequenced in a study of Ad26.COV2.S vaccination and SARS-CoV-2 variants. As for treatment: around 19 received Ad26.COV2.S at low or high dose, single or two shots; 5 received placebo; per-sample allocation not given. Samples were taken on day 63 after the first vaccine or placebo injection. Sequencing was performed with immunoSEQ multiplex PCR; in TCRdb, only in-frame clones are kept and a portion is missing. Of hundreds of thousands of clones in the sample, around 90% were seen once. The specimen was peripheral blood, collected in a trial of Ad26.COV2.S vaccine versus placebo. The receptors stem from a person between 18 and 60 years old who received the Ad26.COV2.S COVID-19 vaccine or a placebo.

This clone was observed a single time. V usage is TRBV12-3 or TRBV12-4 and J usage is TRBJ2-5; tentatively, D is TRBD1 or TRBD2 (5 bases each). This CDR3 contains 13 residues. The germline V and J ends were trimmed by 3 bases and 4 bases, with 9 bases remaining between them. Written as DNA, the CDR3 is TGTGCCAGCAGTTTGTCAGGGACAGAGACCCAGTACTTC. This translates into CASSLSGTETQYF.

The gene calls are TRBV6-5 and TRBJ1-6, with TRBD1 matching over 7 bases. The V segment lost 0 bases and the J segment 7 bases; nucleotides outside the gene matches: 6. The germline V gene has CDR1 MNHEY and CDR2 SVGAGI. The CDR3 is 16 amino acids. CDR3 DNA sequence: TGTGCCAGCAGTTACTCGATCAAGGGGGCAAATTCACCCCTCCACTTT. This sequence encodes CASSYSIKGANSPLHF.

The CDR3 here is CASSLTGTGHDQPQHF. The CDR3 nucleotides are TGCGCCAGCAGCTTGACCGGGACAGGGCACGATCAGCCCCAGCATTTT. The V call is TRBV5-1, the J call TRBJ1-5; 9 bases are shared with TRBD1. From germline, CDR1 is SGHRS and CDR2 YFSETQ. There are 16 residues in the CDR3. V lost 1 base to trimming and J lost 5 bases; unmatched junction nucleotides: 7.

The chain has TRBV5-5 and TRBJ2-5; 7 bases align to TRBD1. The ends lost 0 bases at V and 7 bases at J; junction bases unmatched: 12. The CDR3 runs to 16 residues. From germline, CDR1 is SGHKS and CDR2 YYEKEE (reference sequence). CDR3 DNA: TGTGCCAGCAGCTTGGAGGCGGACAGGCTTCGCGGGACCCAGTACTTC. It specifies CASSLEADRLRGTQYF.

This clone was detected only a few times. This sequence joins TRBV7-2 and TRBJ2-7; D unclear. Trimming stripped 3 bases from V and 4 bases from J, with 10 bases between. This CDR3 is 13 amino acids long. Germline V gives CDR1 SGHTA, CDR2 FQGNSA. DNA for the CDR3: TGTGCCAGCAGCTTGTCCTACCGTTACGAGCAGTACTTC. It codes for CASSLSYRYEQYF.

CDR3 residues: CASSAHGTPTGELFF. CDR3 bases: TGTGCCAGCAGTGCCCACGGGACTCCCACCGGGGAGCTGTTTTTT. The V call is TRBV25-1, the J call TRBJ2-2; possibly TRBD2 for D (6 bases). Per germline, CDR1 MGHDK and CDR2 SYGVNS. V was cut by 4 bases and J by 4 bases, with 13 bases left in between. The CDR3 runs 15 residues.

The chain's CDR3 is CASSLAPTGETQYF. CDR3 in DNA: TGCGCCAGCAGCTTGGCCCCTACCGGAGAGACCCAGTACTTC. This chain joins TRBV5-1 and TRBJ2-5, with D unresolved. Trimming pared 0 bases from V and 4 bases from J, leaving 10 bases between. This CDR3 comprises 14 residues. Germline V gene lookup returns CDR1 SGHRS and CDR2 YFSETQ.

The V call is TRBV27, the J call TRBJ2-7, with TRBD2 identical over 12 bases. V lost 6 bases, J lost 4 bases, and 7 bases stayed unmatched. This CDR3 comprises 15 residues. The germline CDR1 and CDR2 sequences are MNHEY and SMNVEV (reference sequence). As DNA, the CDR3 is TGTGCCAGCAGGGGGACTAGCGGGCGTGTTTACGAGCAGTACTTC. The encoded protein is CASRGTSGRVYEQYF.

The V gene is TRBV30, the J gene TRBJ2-3, with 9 bases aligning to TRBD2. The length of the CDR3 is 12 residues. Trimming cost V 4 bases and J 7 bases; bases outside gene matches: 3. Germline CDR1 is GTSNPN and CDR2 is SVGIG (reference sequence). CDR3 sequence reads: CAWTSGANTQYF. CDR3 bases: TGTGCCTGGACTAGCGGGGCAAATACGCAGTATTTT.

The rearrangement joins TRBV24-1 to TRBJ2-1; 7 positions agree with TRBD2. Germline assignment: CDR1 KGHDR and CDR2 SFDVKD. There are 19 residues in the CDR3. Germline trimming cut 0 bases from V and 3 bases from J; bases unmatched to any gene: 13. The CDR3 is CATSDLQPASGGLYNEQFF. The CDR3 region has the DNA TGTGCCACCAGTGATTTGCAGCCGGCGTCGGGAGGACTCTACAATGAGCAGTTCTTC.

This rearrangement joins TRBV5-6 to TRBJ2-6; D is possibly TRBD1 or TRBD2 (5 bases each). The V gene lost 2 bases and the J gene lost 0 bases, with 12 bases spanning the gap. This CDR3 spans 17 amino acids. Germline V lookup: CDR1 SGHDT, CDR2 YYEEEE. CDR3 sequence reads: CASSFMWGNSGANVLTF. CDR3 DNA sequence: TGTGCCAGCAGCTTCATGTGGGGGAACTCTGGGGCCAACGTCCTGACTTTC.

The rearrangement uses TRBV12-3 or TRBV12-4 and TRBJ1-1, with 9 bases identical to TRBD1. CDR3 length equals 12 residues. The trim removed 6 bases at V and 8 bases at J, leaving 4 bases unmatched. This CDR3 reads CASSPGTGEAFF. CDR3 DNA: TGTGCCAGCAGCCCCGGGACAGGGGAAGCTTTCTTT.

The chain carries TRBV10-3 and TRBJ1-1; the D gene is possibly TRBD1 (5 bases). This CDR3 comprises 14 residues. V lost 11 bases and J 1 base, leaving 17 bases between the germline ends. Germline CDR1 ENHRY, CDR2 SYGVKD. The CDR3 DNA reads TGTGCCTCAAAGGTAGAACAGGAGAACACTGAAGCTTTCTTT. Amino acid sequence: CASKVEQENTEAFF.

This clone was found once. J is TRBJ2-3 and V is TRBV20-1; D call uncertain. Trimming pared 5 bases from V and 5 bases from J, leaving 8 bases between. Germline CDR1 is DFQATT and CDR2 is SNEGSKA (reference sequence). The length of the CDR3 is 11 residues. Here the CDR3 reads CSAPRGDTQYF. The CDR3 nucleotides are TGCAGTGCTCCCCGTGGAGATACGCAGTATTTT.

The V gene is TRBV4-3, the J gene TRBJ1-1; D not resolved. The V gene's germline CDR1 is LGHNA and CDR2 YSLEER. V was clipped by 4 bases and J by 5 bases, with 11 bases between them. The CDR3 sequence is 13 residues long. Written as DNA, the CDR3 is TGCGCCAGCAGCCCGGGCGAAGGGACTGAAGCTTTCTTT. Protein: CASSPGEGTEAFF.

This rearrangement joins TRBV27 to TRBJ1-2; unclear D gene. Between the trimmed V and J ends, which lost 4 bases and 0 bases, there was a span of 9 bases. The CDR3 consists of 14 residues. Germline V CDR1 and CDR2: MNHEY, SMNVEV (reference sequence). This CDR3 is CASSSISTNYGYTF. CDR3 coding DNA: TGTGCCAGCAGTTCGATCTCAACTAACTATGGCTACACCTTC.

The chain combines TRBV10-3 with TRBJ2-3; 9 bases fit TRBD1. Germline CDR1 is ENHRY and CDR2 is SYGVKD. This CDR3 comprises 15 residues. With 10 bases clipped from V and 0 bases from J, the junction kept 8 bases outside the gene matches. DNA for the CDR3: TGTGCCACCGATGAGACAGGGGGGAGCACAGATACGCAGTATTTT. Translating it yields CATDETGGSTDTQYF.

The V call is TRBV30, the J call TRBJ1-1; a possible D gene is TRBD1 (5 bases). The V end was cut by 5 bases, the J end by 1 base, with 11 bases between. The CDR3 spans 13 residues. The germline gives CDR1 GTSNPN, CDR2 SVGIG (reference sequence). The CDR3: CAWGGGENTEAFF. CDR3 in DNA: TGTGCCTGGGGTGGAGGGGAGAACACTGAAGCTTTCTTT.

Worth noting for this clone: In the same sample, other DNA sequences code for this CDR3. The chain links TRBV6-5 to TRBJ1-1; no firm D call. V lost 3 bases to trimming and J lost 3 bases, with 5 bases between them. Germline V gene lookup returns CDR1 MNHEY and CDR2 SVGAGI. The CDR3 runs 12 residues. CDR3 DNA: TGTGCCAGCAGTTATCGGGACACTGAAGCTTTCTTT. This translates into CASSYRDTEAFF.

The sample holds one count of this clone. J is TRBJ2-3 and V is TRBV18; D is undetermined. Germline values: CDR1 KGHSH, CDR2 LQKENI. CDR3 length: 11 residues. V was pared by 3 bases and J by 6 bases, with 4 bases between. This chain's CDR3 is CASSPLDTQYF. CDR3 nucleotide sequence: TGTGCCAGCTCACCGTTGGATACGCAGTATTTT.

The V call is TRBV27, the J call TRBJ2-1; 14 bases map to TRBD2. The CDR3 extends over 13 amino acids. The germline CDR1 and CDR2 sequences are MNHEY and SMNVEV (reference sequence). J gave up 15 bases and V 4 bases, and 5 bases lay outside the gene matches. This CDR3 reads CASSSGLAGEGFF. CDR3 nucleotides: TGTGCCAGCAGTTCGGGACTAGCGGGGGAAGGGTTCTTC.